This is a list of T cell receptor beta chains from one sample in a study of blood T cell repertoires in COVID-19. Here immunoSEQ multiplex PCR was the method, and the copy in TCRdb shows in-frame clones only, minus some. The sample includes hundreds of thousands of clones, about four fifths of them seen just once. Sequenced sample: PBMCs or T cells enriched from blood (not recorded which). The receptors shown here come from a middle-aged woman who had been exposed to COVID-19. Both conserved end residues are part of each CDR3. Fields, in order: V gene, clone size, D gene, J gene, CDR3 protein, CDR3 DNA. A D gene is named only where the DNA matches it firmly. Size values are once, few and many counts, or a class for expanded clones, and some rows have none.

v_gene: TRBV7-2
abundance: .
d_gene: TRBD1
j_gene: TRBJ2-7
CDR3aa: CASSTRGTGDYEQYF
CDR3nt: TGTGCCAGCAGCACGCGAGGGACAGGTGACTACGAGCAGTACTTC

v_gene: TRBV7-2
abundance: .
d_gene: TRBD1
j_gene: TRBJ2-7
CDR3aa: CASSRLGTGSYEQYF
CDR3nt: TGTGCCAGCAGTAGACTTGGGACAGGGAGCTACGAGCAGTACTTC

v_gene: TRBV27
abundance: .
d_gene: TRBD1
j_gene: TRBJ2-2
CDR3aa: CASSLRGRDTGELFF
CDR3nt: TGTGCCAGCAGTTTAAGGGGGCGGGACACCGGGGAGCTGTTTTTT

v_gene: TRBV19
abundance: .
d_gene: .
j_gene: TRBJ2-5
CDR3aa: CASSIRGSQETQYF
CDR3nt: TGTGCCAGTAGTATTAGGGGTAGCCAAGAGACCCAGTACTTC

v_gene: TRBV12-3/TRBV12-4
abundance: .
d_gene: .
j_gene: TRBJ1-1
CDR3aa: CASSLALPEAFF
CDR3nt: TGTGCCAGCAGTTTAGCCCTCCCTGAAGCTTTCTTT

v_gene: TRBV10-3
abundance: .
d_gene: .
j_gene: TRBJ1-2
CDR3aa: CAISDYTSSYGYTF
CDR3nt: TGTGCCATCAGTGATTATACCTCCAGCTATGGCTACACCTTC

v_gene: TRBV5-1
abundance: .
d_gene: .
j_gene: TRBJ2-3
CDR3aa: CASSFTRDTQYF
CDR3nt: TGCGCCAGCAGCTTTACGCGAGATACGCAGTATTTT

v_gene: TRBV10-2
abundance: .
d_gene: TRBD1
j_gene: TRBJ1-2
CDR3aa: CASSETGGFPSYGYTF
CDR3nt: TGCGCCAGCAGTGAGACAGGGGGATTCCCCTCCTATGGCTACACCTTC

v_gene: TRBV28
abundance: .
d_gene: .
j_gene: TRBJ1-1
CDR3aa: CASRPSGGAFF
CDR3nt: TGTGCCAGCAGGCCCTCGGGGGGAGCTTTCTTT

v_gene: TRBV6-5
abundance: .
d_gene: .
j_gene: TRBJ2-2
CDR3aa: CASLPEGDTGELFF
CDR3nt: TGTGCCAGCCTTCCCGAGGGCGACACCGGGGAGCTGTTTTTT

v_gene: TRBV5-1
abundance: many
d_gene: TRBD2
j_gene: TRBJ2-3
CDR3aa: CARSLAGYTDTQYF
CDR3nt: TGCGCCAGGTCTCTAGCGGGGTACACAGATACGCAGTATTTT

v_gene: TRBV28
abundance: .
d_gene: .
j_gene: TRBJ2-6
CDR3aa: CASSLFPKQGFKPGANVLTF
CDR3nt: TGTGCCAGCAGTTTGTTTCCGAAACAGGGTTTCAAACCTGGGGCCAACGTCCTGACTTTC

v_gene: TRBV12-3/TRBV12-4
abundance: .
d_gene: .
j_gene: TRBJ2-1
CDR3aa: CASRPPGHNEQFF
CDR3nt: TGTGCCAGCAGGCCCCCGGGTCACAATGAGCAGTTCTTC

v_gene: TRBV6-5
abundance: .
d_gene: .
j_gene: TRBJ1-2
CDR3aa: CASSSIQGLEGYTF
CDR3nt: TGTGCCAGCAGTTCGATACAGGGCCTCGAGGGCTACACCTTC

v_gene: TRBV30
abundance: .
d_gene: .
j_gene: TRBJ2-2
CDR3aa: CAWRFGENTGELFF
CDR3nt: TGTGCCTGGAGGTTCGGGGAGAACACCGGGGAGCTGTTTTTT

v_gene: TRBV29-1
abundance: once
d_gene: TRBD1
j_gene: TRBJ1-5
CDR3aa: CSVGQGSQPQHF
CDR3nt: TGCAGCGTTGGACAGGGGAGTCAGCCCCAGCATTTT

v_gene: TRBV7-9
abundance: .
d_gene: .
j_gene: TRBJ1-5
CDR3aa: CASSFVGDNQPQHF
CDR3nt: TGTGCCAGCAGCTTCGTAGGAGACAATCAGCCCCAGCATTTT

v_gene: TRBV28
abundance: .
d_gene: TRBD1
j_gene: TRBJ2-2
CDR3aa: CASRTGTGIGELFF
CDR3nt: TGTGCCAGCAGAACCGGGACAGGGATCGGGGAGCTGTTTTTT

v_gene: TRBV3-1/TRBV3-2
abundance: few
d_gene: .
j_gene: TRBJ2-7
CDR3aa: CASSRNRDSLEQYF
CDR3nt: TGTGCCAGCAGCCGAAACCGGGACTCCCTGGAGCAGTACTTC

v_gene: TRBV5-6
abundance: .
d_gene: .
j_gene: TRBJ2-1
CDR3aa: CASSLEWGDPYNEQFF
CDR3nt: TGTGCCAGCAGCTTGGAGTGGGGCGATCCATACAATGAGCAGTTCTTC

v_gene: TRBV27
abundance: .
d_gene: .
j_gene: TRBJ1-3
CDR3aa: CASSLRAGDTIYF
CDR3nt: TGTGCCAGCAGTTTAAGGGCCGGGGACACCATATATTTT

v_gene: TRBV6-5
abundance: .
d_gene: .
j_gene: TRBJ1-2
CDR3aa: CASSRSRSFNYGYTF
CDR3nt: TGTGCCAGCAGCAGATCCCGATCTTTTAACTATGGCTACACCTTC

v_gene: TRBV7-2
abundance: .
d_gene: .
j_gene: TRBJ1-1
CDR3aa: CASSPGTPLTEAFF
CDR3nt: TGTGCCAGCAGTCCCGGGACTCCCCTCACTGAAGCTTTCTTT

v_gene: TRBV7-9
abundance: .
d_gene: .
j_gene: TRBJ2-7
CDR3aa: CASSLDITQGPSYEQYF
CDR3nt: TGTGCCAGCAGCTTAGACATTACACAGGGTCCTTCCTACGAGCAGTACTTC

v_gene: TRBV20-1
abundance: .
d_gene: .
j_gene: TRBJ1-3
CDR3aa: CSASNAGGAGNTIYF
CDR3nt: TGCAGTGCTAGTAACGCAGGAGGGGCTGGAAACACCATATATTTT

v_gene: TRBV10-1
abundance: .
d_gene: .
j_gene: TRBJ2-1
CDR3aa: CASSEFGQRSNEQFF
CDR3nt: TGCGCCAGCAGTGAGTTCGGACAGAGGAGCAATGAGCAGTTCTTC

v_gene: TRBV6-2/TRBV6-3
abundance: .
d_gene: .
j_gene: TRBJ1-6
CDR3aa: CASSYGAGRNSPLHF
CDR3nt: TGTGCCAGCAGTTACGGGGCAGGGAGGAATTCACCCCTCCACTTT

v_gene: TRBV19
abundance: .
d_gene: TRBD2
j_gene: TRBJ2-3
CDR3aa: CASSMRSGVPTDTQYF
CDR3nt: TGTGCCAGTAGTATGCGTAGCGGGGTACCCACAGATACGCAGTATTTT

v_gene: TRBV7-8
abundance: .
d_gene: TRBD2
j_gene: TRBJ2-5
CDR3aa: CASSFPRAAGAQETQYF
CDR3nt: TGTGCCAGCAGCTTCCCCCGAGCAGCGGGGGCCCAAGAGACCCAGTACTTC

v_gene: TRBV4-3
abundance: .
d_gene: .
j_gene: TRBJ1-3
CDR3aa: CASSQQTQGGNTIYF
CDR3nt: TGCGCCAGCAGCCAACAAACTCAGGGTGGAAACACCATATATTTT

v_gene: TRBV29-1
abundance: .
d_gene: .
j_gene: TRBJ2-2
CDR3aa: CSAPRGTGELFF
CDR3nt: TGCAGCGCTCCAAGGGGGACCGGGGAGCTGTTTTTT

v_gene: TRBV4-1
abundance: .
d_gene: .
j_gene: TRBJ2-1
CDR3aa: CASSVGGSPGDEQFF
CDR3nt: TGCGCCAGCAGTGTTGGGGGGTCCCCTGGCGATGAGCAGTTCTTC